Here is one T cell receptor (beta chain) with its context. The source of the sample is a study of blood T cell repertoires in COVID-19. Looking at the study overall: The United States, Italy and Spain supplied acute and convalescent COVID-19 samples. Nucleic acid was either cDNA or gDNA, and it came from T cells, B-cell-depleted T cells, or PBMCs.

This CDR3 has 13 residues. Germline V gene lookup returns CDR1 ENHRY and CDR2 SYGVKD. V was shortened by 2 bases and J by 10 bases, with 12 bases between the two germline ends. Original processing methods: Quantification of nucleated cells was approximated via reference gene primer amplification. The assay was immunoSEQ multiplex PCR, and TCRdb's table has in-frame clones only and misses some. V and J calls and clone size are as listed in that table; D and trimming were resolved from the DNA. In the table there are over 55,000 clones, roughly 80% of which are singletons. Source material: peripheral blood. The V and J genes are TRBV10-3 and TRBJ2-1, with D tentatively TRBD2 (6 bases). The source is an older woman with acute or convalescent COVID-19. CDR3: CAISEQPGVEQFF. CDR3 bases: TGTGCCATCAGTGAGCAGCCGGGGGTCGAGCAGTTCTTC.